The sequence of this T cell receptor (beta chain) was determined in a study of T cell responses to AZD1222 COVID-19 vaccine. Study-level findings and limits: Unmutated variant regions are reportedly targeted by nearly half of spike-specific TCRs. Two AZD1222 administrations were followed by greater Spike-specific TCR breadth and depth.

The data were produced by immunoSEQ multiplex PCR, yet TCRdb's version contains in-frame clones alone and is incomplete. The profile shows approximately 190,000 clones, about 94% of them singletons. Comments on this clone: What it binds is not known.

V lost 6 bases to trimming and J lost 3 bases, with 14 bases between them. Per the germline V gene, CDR1 is LNHDA and CDR2 is SQIVND (reference sequence). This CDR3 has 14 residues. The sample here was peripheral blood, taken 28 days after the second AZD1222 dose. This receptor was identified in an adult who received the AZD1222 COVID-19 vaccine. The chain couples TRBV19 to TRBJ1-1; D not certain. Here the CDR3 DNA reads TGTGCCAGTAGGGAAGTGGTTGGGGACACTGAAGCTTTCTTT. Residues: CASREVVGDTEAFF.